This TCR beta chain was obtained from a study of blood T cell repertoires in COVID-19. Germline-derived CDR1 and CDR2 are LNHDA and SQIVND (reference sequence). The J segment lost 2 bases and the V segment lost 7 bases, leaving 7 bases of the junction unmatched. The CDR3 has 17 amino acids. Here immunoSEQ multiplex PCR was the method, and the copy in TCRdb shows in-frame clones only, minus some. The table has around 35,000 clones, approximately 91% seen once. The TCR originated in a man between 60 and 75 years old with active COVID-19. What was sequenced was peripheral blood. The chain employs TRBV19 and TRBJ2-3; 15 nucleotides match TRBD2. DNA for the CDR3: TGTGCCAGTACTTCAAGGACTAGCGGGAGGGCCACAGATACGCAGTATTTT. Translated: CASTSRTSGRATDTQYF.